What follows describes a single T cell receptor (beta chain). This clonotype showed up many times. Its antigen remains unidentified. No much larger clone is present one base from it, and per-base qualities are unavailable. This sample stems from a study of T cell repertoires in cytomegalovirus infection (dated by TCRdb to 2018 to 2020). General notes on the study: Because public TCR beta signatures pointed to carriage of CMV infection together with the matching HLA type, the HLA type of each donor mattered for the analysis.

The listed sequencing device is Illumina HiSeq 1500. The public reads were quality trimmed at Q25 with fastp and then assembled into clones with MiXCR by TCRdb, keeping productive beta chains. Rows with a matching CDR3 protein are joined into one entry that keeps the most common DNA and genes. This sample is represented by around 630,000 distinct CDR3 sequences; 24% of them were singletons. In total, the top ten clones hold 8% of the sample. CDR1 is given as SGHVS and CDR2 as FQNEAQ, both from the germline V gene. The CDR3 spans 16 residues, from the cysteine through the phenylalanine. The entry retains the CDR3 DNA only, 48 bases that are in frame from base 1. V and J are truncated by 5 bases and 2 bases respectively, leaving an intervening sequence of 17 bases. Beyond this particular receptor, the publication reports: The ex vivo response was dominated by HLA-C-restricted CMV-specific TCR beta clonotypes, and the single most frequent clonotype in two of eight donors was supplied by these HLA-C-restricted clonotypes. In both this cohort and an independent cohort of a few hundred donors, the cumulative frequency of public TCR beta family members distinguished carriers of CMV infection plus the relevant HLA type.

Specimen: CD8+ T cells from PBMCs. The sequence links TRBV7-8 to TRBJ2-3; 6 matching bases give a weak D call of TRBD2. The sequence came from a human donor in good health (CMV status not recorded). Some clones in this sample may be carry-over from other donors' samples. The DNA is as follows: TGTGCCAGCAGCCGCCGAGGGGAGGAACTCACAGATACGCAGTATTTT. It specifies CASSRRGEELTDTQYF.